This T cell receptor beta chain emerged from a study of Ad26.COV2.S vaccination and SARS-CoV-2 variants listed by TCRdb under 2021. With regard to the full study: Donors in the vaccine arm were drawn from COV1001, a multicentre, randomized, double-blind, placebo-controlled phase I-IIa trial testing Ad26.COV2.S in healthy adults. Ad26.COV2.S was administered intramuscularly at a dose of 5x10^10 or 1x10^11 viral particles, either as one shot or as two shots given 56 days apart. The specificity and breadth of SARS-CoV-2-reactive T cell receptors after Ad26.COV2.S vaccination were assessed by TCRbeta repertoire sequencing. A total of 32 samples were included in the TCR-sequenced set, comprising about 20 Ad26.COV2.S vaccine recipients, 5 placebo recipients and 8 SARS-CoV-2 convalescent individuals. Participants in the trial were split at random into five groups of five each, receiving low-dose or high-dose Ad26.COV2.S once or twice, or else placebo on both occasions. Investigators did not know the trial group allocation while performing experiments and assessing outcomes.

Sample treatment or condition, as interpreted from the label and publication: 19 received Ad26.COV2.S at low or high dose, single or two shots; 5 received placebo; per-sample allocation not given. For vaccine and placebo recipients, the sequenced repertoires came from samples collected on day 63 after the first injection. Between 29 July and 7 August 2020, Cohort 1b enrolled 25 adults aged 18-55 years at one site in Boston, USA. Ad26.COV2.S consisted of a replication-incompetent adenovirus type 26 vector by which a prefusion-stabilized SARS-CoV-2 spike protein from the original Wuhan strain was expressed. The immunoSEQ Assay was the method used to sequence TCRbeta CDR3 regions. After extraction, genomic DNA underwent amplification by bias-controlled multiplex PCR, followed by high-throughput sequencing. From the authors' description of their analysis: To quantify the absolute abundance of each unique TCRbeta CDR3 region, sequences were collapsed and filtered. T cell fraction was estimated by normalizing TCRbeta template counts to usable DNA, with usable DNA measured through amplification of reference genes found in all nucleated cells. Repertoire TCRs were annotated as SARS-CoV-2-specific by exact matching of V gene, CDR3 amino acid sequence and J gene to a known reactive TCR set. The reference SARS-CoV-2 TCR set was obtained from MIRA and was filtered for enrichment in COVID-19-positive ImmuneCODE repertoires, whereby public or cross-reactive TCRs were removed. Based on the MIRA antigens, annotated TCRs were further analysed at the level of specific ORF or position within ORF. Breadth was defined as annotated unique rearrangements over total unique productive rearrangements; depth was the summed frequency of those rearrangements. Two-sided Wilcoxon rank-sum tests were applied when comparing TCR breadth between groups. TCRdb stores this immuneACCESS table with in-frame sequences only. Part of the clones is absent; in the studies checked, under half of the shortfall reflects unresolved V genes, and no reason is known for the rest. That table furnishes V, J and clone size, whereas the DNA furnished D and trimming. Counted in this sample were hundreds of thousands of clones; around 90% of them appeared once. The top ten clones comprise around 3.6% of the sample.

Trimmed from V: 4 bases; trimmed from J: 4 bases; junction bases lacking a gene match: 5. CDR3 length: 16 amino acids, cysteine to phenylalanine. Only CDR3 DNA is held: 48 bases, read in frame from base 1. The germline V gene encodes CDR1 MNHNS and CDR2 SASEGT. To note about this clone: There is no known antigen for this receptor. Base qualities are not recorded, but no much larger clone differs from it by a single base.

The full study reports these points: Comparing responses between vaccine doses or regimens was not something the study was powered to do. After vaccination, substantial breadth of spike-specific CD8+ and CD4+ T cell responses was reported. It was noted by the authors that total T cell responses may have been underestimated by the TCR breadth and depth analyses. Vaccine and placebo recipients had similar non-spike TCR breadth, a finding consistent with the vaccine containing only spike. Spike-specific TCR breadth was higher in Ad26.COV2.S recipients than in placebo recipients (P = 0.0014).

The sequencing here drew on peripheral blood, taken in a trial of Ad26.COV2.S vaccine versus placebo. This chain joins TRBV6-1 to TRBJ1-6; 9 junctional bases match TRBD1. The clonotype was recovered from a person aged 18-65 years who received the Ad26.COV2.S COVID-19 vaccine or a placebo. The CDR3 in this case is CASSGTGVIYNSPLHF. The sequenced DNA is TGTGCCAGCAGTGGGACAGGGGTAATATATAATTCACCCCTCCACTTT.